Shown below are 10 T cell receptor beta chains from a single sample sequenced in a study of T cell responses to AZD1222 COVID-19 vaccine. The data were produced by immunoSEQ multiplex PCR, yet TCRdb's version contains in-frame clones alone and is incomplete. The sample yields about 160,000 clones, around 92% seen once. Source: peripheral blood, taken 28 days after the second AZD1222 dose. The source is an adult who received the AZD1222 COVID-19 vaccine.

There are a few counts of this clone. The J gene is TRBJ1-6, the V gene TRBV6-2 or TRBV6-3; D is ambiguous. Between the trimmed V and J ends, which lost 2 bases and 2 bases, there was a span of 4 bases. The CDR3 spans 14 residues. The germline V gene encodes CDR1 MNHEY and CDR2 SVGEGT. DNA for the CDR3: TGTGCCAGCAGTTACGACACCTATAATTCACCCCTCCACTTT. Residues: CASSYDTYNSPLHF.

The chain has TRBV5-1 and TRBJ1-1; D remains ambiguous. Deletions cut 0 bases from V and 4 bases from J, with 4 bases between. This CDR3 has 12 amino acids. Germline loops: CDR1 SGHRS, CDR2 YFSETQ. CDR3 in amino acids: CASSLGSTEAFF. CDR3 DNA: TGCGCCAGCAGCTTGGGCAGCACTGAAGCTTTCTTT.

This clone was counted between two and nine times. The chain is built from TRBV19 and TRBJ1-3; D unresolved. Between the trimmed V and J ends, which lost 5 bases and 2 bases, there was a span of 19 bases. This CDR3 is built from 17 residues. The germline CDR1 and CDR2 sequences are LNHDA and SQIVND (reference sequence). CDR3 DNA: TGTGCCAGTAGTCTTTCCTTTCGACCCTTTCCTGGAAACACCATATATTTT. It codes for CASSLSFRPFPGNTIYF.

The V and J genes are TRBV25-1 and TRBJ2-1; 9 bases match TRBD1. The CDR3 is 14 amino acids. CDR1 is MGHDK, CDR2 SYGVNS, per germline. V lost 6 bases, J lost 4 bases, and 4 bases stayed unmatched. The CDR3 region is CASRTGGAYNEQFF. Here the CDR3 DNA reads TGTGCCAGCAGAACAGGGGGCGCGTACAATGAGCAGTTCTTC.

The chain combines TRBV7-9 with TRBJ1-4; D is perhaps TRBD1 (6 bases). The CDR3 extends over 14 amino acids. V shed 1 base and J shed 8 bases, with 11 bases lying between them. Per the germline V gene, CDR1 is SEHNR and CDR2 is FQNEAQ (reference sequence). This chain's CDR3 is CASSLGTGNEKLFF. The CDR3, as DNA: TGTGCCAGCAGCTTAGGAACAGGGAACGAAAAACTGTTTTTT.

The chain is built from TRBV6-5 and TRBJ1-2; maybe TRBD1 (5 bases). The CDR3 has 13 amino acids. The germline V and J ends were trimmed by 5 bases and 3 bases, with 10 bases remaining between them. Germline CDR1 MNHEY, CDR2 SVGAGI. CDR3 region: CASSQGRHYGYTF. CDR3 in DNA: TGTGCCAGCAGTCAGGGTAGGCACTATGGCTACACCTTC.

The rearrangement joins TRBV7-9 to TRBJ1-2, with a possible D match to TRBD1 (5 bases). V was clipped by 5 bases and J by 1 base, with 20 bases between them. Looked up from germline, CDR1 is SEHNR and CDR2 is FQNEAQ (reference sequence). The CDR3 has 17 residues. In nucleotides, the CDR3 is TGTGCCAGCAGCCACCCCGAGGGGTACGGGAATAACTATGGCTACACCTTC. Amino acid sequence: CASSHPEGYGNNYGYTF.

V and J are TRBV7-9 and TRBJ1-1; D possibly corresponds to TRBD1 (5 bases). This CDR3 is built from 15 residues. V dropped 5 bases and J dropped 1 base, with 14 bases sitting between them. Germline assignment: CDR1 SEHNR and CDR2 FQNEAQ (reference sequence). The CDR3 DNA follows: TGTGCCAGCAGCCTCGAGGGGTTCCCGAACACTGAAGCTTTCTTT. Protein product: CASSLEGFPNTEAFF.

Notes on this clone: The identical CDR3 is also encoded by other nucleotide sequences in the sample. The chain is built from TRBV7-9 and TRBJ1-1; no clear D. This CDR3 contains 14 residues. CDR1 and CDR2 (germline): SEHNR, FQNEAQ (reference sequence). Trimming shortened V by 1 base and J by 2 bases, and 8 bases separated the two germline ends. CDR3 sequence: CASSLGQLNTEAFF. The CDR3 nucleotides are TGTGCCAGCAGCTTAGGACAACTAAACACTGAAGCTTTCTTT.

The rearrangement joins TRBV11-2 to TRBJ1-2; D unclear. Per germline, CDR1 SGHAT and CDR2 FQNNGV. The V and J ends lost 5 bases and 6 bases respectively, with 10 bases between them. The CDR3 length is 12 residues. CDR3 amino acids: CASSKRTDGYTF. CDR3 in DNA: TGTGCCAGCAGCAAAAGGACGGATGGCTACACCTTC.